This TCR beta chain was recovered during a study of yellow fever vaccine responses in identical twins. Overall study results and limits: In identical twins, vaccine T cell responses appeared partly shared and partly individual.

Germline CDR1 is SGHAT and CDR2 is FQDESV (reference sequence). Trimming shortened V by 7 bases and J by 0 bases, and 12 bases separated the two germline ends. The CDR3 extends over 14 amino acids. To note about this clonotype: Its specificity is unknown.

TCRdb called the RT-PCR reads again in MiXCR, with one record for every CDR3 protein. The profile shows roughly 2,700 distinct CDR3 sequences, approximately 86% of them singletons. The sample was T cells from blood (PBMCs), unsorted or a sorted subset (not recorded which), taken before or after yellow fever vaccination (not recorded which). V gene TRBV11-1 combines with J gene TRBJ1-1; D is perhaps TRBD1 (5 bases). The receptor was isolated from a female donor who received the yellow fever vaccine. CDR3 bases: TGTGCCAGCACCATGGGAGGGGTGAACACTGAAGCTTTCTTT. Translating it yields CASTMGGVNTEAFF.